This entry concerns a single TCR beta chain. This clone was recorded only once. The antigen it binds to is not known. No base quality values were provided; no much bigger clone lies one nucleotide off. Its CDR3 holds 17 amino acids, cysteine through phenylalanine. Only CDR3 DNA is held: 51 bases, read in frame from base 1. These data originate in a study of blood T cell repertoires in COVID-19 (dated by TCRdb to about 2020). In terms of the full investigation: Samples from collaborators originated in the United States, Italy and Spain and spanned both the acute and convalescent phases of COVID-19. Deeply sampled blood TCRbeta repertoires from subjects exposed to, actively infected with, or recovered from COVID-19 were included in the dataset. Where HLA class I and class II types were available, the types were taken from metadata supplied by the sample provider, not from assay-based typing. The repertoires were made available in a free public database intended to serve as a resource for research on the immune response to SARS-CoV-2. Nearly every sample came with metadata listing a de-identified subject ID, COVID-19 status, age in years and sex. The samples were drawn from the first 160 participants of the ongoing ImmuneRACE study and from about 1,200 subjects provided by 6 global collaborators. The material from the prospective study consisted of cDNA or gDNA derived from T cells, B-cell-depleted T cells, or PBMCs. Overall results and qualifications from the work: The quantity of clinical and demographic metadata differed by source and by participant and was supplied without curation.

TCRbeta CDR3 regions were amplified from genomic DNA by means of the immunoSEQ Assay, a bias-controlled multiplex PCR. The authors' pipeline ran thus. The number of nucleated cells in each sample was estimated by amplification of reference gene primers within the assay. Sequence reads were collapsed and filtered to measure the absolute abundance of every unique TCRbeta CDR3 rearrangement. For each sample, productive Simpson clonality was calculated by taking the square root of Simpson's diversity index across productive rearrangements. TCRdb took over this immuneACCESS table, retaining in-frame rearrangements with V and J assigned. Such tables are incomplete; in checked studies, under half of the missing clones stem from an unresolved V gene, and the remainder is unexplained. That table gives V, J and clone size, and the DNA gave D and trimming. The sample profile shows 200,000 or so clones; about 88% of them were found once. About 1.8% of the sample is taken by the ten largest.

Whole blood was collected in K2EDTA tubes by collaborating institutions according to the institutions' own protocols. Collaborator samples were shipped for TCRbeta analysis as frozen whole blood, isolated PBMCs, or DNA extracted from either sample type. The V gene is TRBV12-2 and the J gene is TRBJ2-7; the table's D call of TRBD2 was not tested on the DNA. TRBV12-2 is noted as a pseudogene. The sequenced sample consisted of peripheral blood. The source is a man in his 70s with acute or convalescent COVID-19. The DNA is TGTGCAAGTCTCGTCCTCCCTTGCGGGAGTAGACCCTACGAGCAGTACTTC. The encoded protein is CASLVLPCGSRPYEQYF.